This T cell receptor (beta chain) was sequenced in a study of graft-versus-host responses after intestinal transplantation (dated by TCRdb to the early 2020s). At the level of the whole study: The transplants that recipients got were multivisceral, liver-intestinal, or isolated intestinal. Every recipient was given anti-thymocyte globulin induction, then maintenance tacrolimus and steroids for 3 to 4 years. Bulk TCR-beta CDR3 sequencing was used to track graft-versus-host and host-versus-graft alloreactive T cell clones in the graft, circulation and bone marrow after intestinal transplantation. To identify alloreactive clones, pre-transplant mixed lymphocyte reaction products were sequenced and compared with unstimulated pre-transplant donor and recipient T cells. A cohort of fewer than 25 intestinal transplant recipients, including one retransplant, was enrolled, and a few patients lacking pretransplant specimens were excluded. Donor T cell macrochimerism was defined as a peak of at least 4% donor T cells among recipient peripheral blood mononuclear cells. Samples from three later patients were sequenced in-house on an Illumina MiSeq with MiXCR processing rather than by the commercial service. Points the paper makes about the study in general: GvH clones were detected in recipient bone marrow, and some of these GvH clones were observed earlier in ileal mucosa or blood, consistent with an intestinal mucosal origin. Conclusions were limited by the relatively low number and heterogeneity of intestinal transplant patients. High GvH to HvG T cell clonal ratios were observed in the allografts of patients with donor T cell macrochimerism. Early after transplant, peak levels of circulating GvH clones were found to be associated with declines in HvG clones.

CDR1 is given as SGHNT and CDR2 as YYREEE, both from the germline V gene (reference sequence). The CDR3 spans 16 residues, from the cysteine through the phenylalanine. Only the CDR3 region is kept as DNA, spanning 48 bases read in frame from base 1. V has 0 bases trimmed and J has 5 bases trimmed; junction bases matching no gene number 8. Library method: the immunoSEQ multiplex PCR assay. For most patients, genomic DNA was isolated with the Qiagen DNeasy Blood and Tissue Kit and shipped frozen to Adaptive Biotechnologies for TCR sequencing. Adaptive Biotechnologies carried out high-throughput TCR-beta CDR3 sequencing of genomic DNA for most patients. Per the source publication's procedure: TCR sequencing data for some 19 patients were retrieved from Adaptive's ImmunoSEQ software; three other patients were processed with MiXCR and VDJtools. CD4 versus CD8 sorting errors were corrected by removing sequences found in both subsets at a frequency ratio below 5:1. CDR3 nucleotide sequences shared by donor and recipient were removed because the origin of these sequences could not be assigned. To be classed as alloreactive, a clone needed at least 2-fold expansion over unstimulated cells and a minimum CFSE-low frequency of 0.002% (template counts) or 0.001% (read counts). Mappable clones were those detected in sequenced pre-transplant spleen, lymph node, or MLR CFSE-low populations of the donor or recipient. The cumulative frequency of alloreactive clones was calculated as a percentage of all sequences, weighted by copy number. Here the immuneACCESS table is served through TCRdb, limited to in-frame sequences with V and J called. Missing clones are a known gap in these copies; in checked studies unresolved V genes cover under half, and the rest lacks a known reason. V, J and clone size reflect that table, while D and trimming were determined from the DNA. For this sample there are tens of thousands of clones; approximately 95% appear just once. The ten largest clones capture 0.23% of the sample.

In the case of this clone: Which antigen it targets is not known. Nothing much larger sits one base from this clone, and base qualities are not available.

The time point label for this specimen denotes: cells obtained before transplantation from donor or recipient. CD3+CD4+ and CD3+CD8+ populations were FACS-sorted from unstimulated pre-transplant donor and recipient cells taken from spleen or lymph nodes. This sequence was found in a human donor who was the organ donor for an intestinal transplant. Source: unstimulated CD8+ T cells sorted from spleen or lymph node cells, taken before transplant. The sequence joins TRBV5-4 to TRBJ2-5, and 9 junctional nucleotides match TRBD2. DNA sequence: TGTGCCAGCAGCTTGGTGGCGGGGGGGCCGCGTGAGACCCAGTACTTC. This translates into CASSLVAGGPRETQYF.